This T cell receptor (beta chain) is drawn from a study of cytomegalovirus exposure and HLA in healthy donors. Study results and caveats: Overall, under 200 TCR beta chains were annotated as cytomegalovirus-associated. Several of the most significant clusters were apparently associated with common viral pathogens in a later analysis.

Worth noting for this clone: Its target is unknown.

Each donor's status was that of a healthy bone marrow donor. PCR was performed using 60 Vbeta and 13 Jbeta primers. Only in-frame clones appear in the TCRdb table, and some are missing; sequencing was by immunoSEQ multiplex PCR. The sample lists approximately 140,000 clones; about 70% were seen once. This sequence originates from a woman in her sixties in good health and CMV-seropositive. The sample taken for sequencing was PBMCs.

CDR3 residues: CSVVGAGRGVTEAFF. The CDR3 nucleotides are TGCAGCGTTGTCGGCGCAGGCAGGGGGGTTACTGAAGCTTTCTTT. This rearrangement joins TRBV29-1 to TRBJ1-1, with 7 bases identical to TRBD1. The CDR3 extends over 15 amino acids. Germline V gene data show CDR1 as SQVTM and CDR2 as ANQGSEA. Trimming at V came to 4 bases and at J to 5 bases, leaving 13 bases not matched to a gene. Full variable domain (outside the CDR3, taken from reference TRBV29-1 and TRBJ1-1): SAVISQKPSRDICQRGTSLTIQCQVDSQVTMMFWYRQQPGQSLTLIATANQGSEATYESGFVIDKFPISRPNLTFSTLTVSNMSPEDSSIYLCSVVGAGRGVTEAFFGQGTRLTVV.